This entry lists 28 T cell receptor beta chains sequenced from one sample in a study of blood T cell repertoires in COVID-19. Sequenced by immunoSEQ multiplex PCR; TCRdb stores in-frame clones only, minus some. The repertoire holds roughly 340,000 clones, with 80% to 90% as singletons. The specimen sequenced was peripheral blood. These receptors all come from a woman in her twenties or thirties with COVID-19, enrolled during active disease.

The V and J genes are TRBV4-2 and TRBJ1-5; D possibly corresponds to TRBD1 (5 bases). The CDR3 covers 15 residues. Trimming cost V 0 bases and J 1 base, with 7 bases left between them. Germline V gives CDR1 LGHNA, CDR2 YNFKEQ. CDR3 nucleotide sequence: TGTGCCAGCAGCCAAGATGGGGGGAGCAATCAGCCCCAGCATTTT. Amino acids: CASSQDGGSNQPQHF.

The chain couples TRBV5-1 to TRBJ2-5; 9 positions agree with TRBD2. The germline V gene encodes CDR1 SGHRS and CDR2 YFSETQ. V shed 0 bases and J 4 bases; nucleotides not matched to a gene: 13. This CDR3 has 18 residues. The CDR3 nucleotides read TGCGCCAGCAGCTTGGCCGGTGATCGCGGGGGGGCCTTAGAGACCCAGTACTTC. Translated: CASSLAGDRGGALETQYF.

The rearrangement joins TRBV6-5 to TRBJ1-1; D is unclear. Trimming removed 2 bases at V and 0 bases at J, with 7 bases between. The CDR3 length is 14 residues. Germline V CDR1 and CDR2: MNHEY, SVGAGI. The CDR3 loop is CASSYGPMNTEAFF. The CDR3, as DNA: TGTGCCAGCAGTTACGGGCCCATGAACACTGAAGCTTTCTTT.

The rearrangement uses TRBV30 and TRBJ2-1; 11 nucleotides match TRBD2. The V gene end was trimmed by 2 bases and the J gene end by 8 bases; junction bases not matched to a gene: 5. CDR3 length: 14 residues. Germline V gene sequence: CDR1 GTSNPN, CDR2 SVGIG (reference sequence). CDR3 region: CAWSPGLAVDEQFF. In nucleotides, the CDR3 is TGTGCCTGGAGTCCGGGACTAGCGGTCGATGAGCAGTTCTTC.

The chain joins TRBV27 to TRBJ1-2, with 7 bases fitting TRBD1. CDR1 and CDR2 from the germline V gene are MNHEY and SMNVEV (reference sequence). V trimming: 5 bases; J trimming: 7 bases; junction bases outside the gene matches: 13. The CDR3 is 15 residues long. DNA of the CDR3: TGTGCCAGCAGTCCCCTAAGGCAGGGGGGTTTTGGCTACACCTTC. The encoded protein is CASSPLRQGGFGYTF.

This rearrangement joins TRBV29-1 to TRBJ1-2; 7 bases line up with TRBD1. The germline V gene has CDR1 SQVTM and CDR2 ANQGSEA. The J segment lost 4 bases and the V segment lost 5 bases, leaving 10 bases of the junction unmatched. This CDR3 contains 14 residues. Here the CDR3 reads CSVWGQPSFYGYTF. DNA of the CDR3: TGCAGCGTTTGGGGACAGCCTTCTTTCTATGGCTACACCTTC. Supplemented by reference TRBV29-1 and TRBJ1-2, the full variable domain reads SAVISQKPSRDICQRGTSLTIQCQVDSQVTMMFWYRQQPGQSLTLIATANQGSEATYESGFVIDKFPISRPNLTFSTLTVSNMSPEDSSIYLCSVWGQPSFYGYTFGSGTRLTVV.

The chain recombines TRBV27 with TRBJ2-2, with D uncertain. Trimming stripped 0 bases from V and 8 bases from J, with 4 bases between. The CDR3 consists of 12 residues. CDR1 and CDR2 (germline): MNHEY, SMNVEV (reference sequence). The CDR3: CASSLSQGELFF. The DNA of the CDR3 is TGTGCCAGCAGTTTATCCCAGGGGGAGCTGTTTTTT.

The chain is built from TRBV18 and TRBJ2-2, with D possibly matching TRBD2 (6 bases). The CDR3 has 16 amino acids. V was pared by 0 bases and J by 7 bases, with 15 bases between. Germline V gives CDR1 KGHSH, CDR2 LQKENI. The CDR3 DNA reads TGTGCCAGCTCACCACCTTCGGACCCGCGGGGCGGGGAGCTGTTTTTT. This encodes CASSPPSDPRGGELFF. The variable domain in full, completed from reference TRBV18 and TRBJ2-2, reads NAGVMQNPRHLVRRRGQEARLRCSPMKGHSHVYWYRQLPEEGLKFMVYLQKENIIDESGMPKERFSAEFPKEGPSILRIQQVVRGDSAAYFCASSPPSDPRGGELFFGEGSRLTVL.

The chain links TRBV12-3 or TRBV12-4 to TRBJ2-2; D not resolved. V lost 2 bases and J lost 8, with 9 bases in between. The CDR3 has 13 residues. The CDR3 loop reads CASSLRVGGELFF. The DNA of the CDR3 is TGTGCCAGCAGTTTACGGGTTGGTGGGGAGCTGTTTTTT.

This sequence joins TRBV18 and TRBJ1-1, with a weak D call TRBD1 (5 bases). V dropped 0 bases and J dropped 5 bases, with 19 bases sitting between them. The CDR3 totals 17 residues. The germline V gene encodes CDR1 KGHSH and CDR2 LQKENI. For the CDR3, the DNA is TGTGCCAGCTCACCACCGGTTGTAACCACGGAGGGGACTGAAGCTTTCTTT. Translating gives CASSPPVVTTEGTEAFF. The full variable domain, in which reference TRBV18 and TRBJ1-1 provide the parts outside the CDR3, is NAGVMQNPRHLVRRRGQEARLRCSPMKGHSHVYWYRQLPEEGLKFMVYLQKENIIDESGMPKERFSAEFPKEGPSILRIQQVVRGDSAAYFCASSPPVVTTEGTEAFFGQGTRLTVV.

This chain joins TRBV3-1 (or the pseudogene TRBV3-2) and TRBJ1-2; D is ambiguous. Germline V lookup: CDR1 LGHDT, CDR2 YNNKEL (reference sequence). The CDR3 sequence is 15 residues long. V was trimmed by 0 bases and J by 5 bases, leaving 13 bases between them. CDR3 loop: CASSQDNLRVYGYTF. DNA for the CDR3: TGTGCCAGCAGCCAAGACAACCTCCGAGTTTATGGCTACACCTTC.

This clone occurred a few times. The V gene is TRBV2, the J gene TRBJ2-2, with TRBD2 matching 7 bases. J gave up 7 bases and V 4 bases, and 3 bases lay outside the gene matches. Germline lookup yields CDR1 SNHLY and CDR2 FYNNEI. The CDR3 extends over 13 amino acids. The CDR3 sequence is CASSVREGGELFF. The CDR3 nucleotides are TGTGCCAGCAGTGTTAGGGAGGGCGGGGAGCTGTTTTTT.

CDR3 amino acids: CAWSAANTGELFF. In DNA form, the CDR3 reads TGTGCCTGGAGTGCCGCGAACACCGGGGAGCTGTTTTTT. The chain is built from TRBV30 and TRBJ2-2, with D uncertain. V was pared by 1 base and J by 0 bases, with 3 bases between. CDR3 size: 13 residues. CDR1 GTSNPN and CDR2 SVGIG come from the germline V gene (reference sequence).

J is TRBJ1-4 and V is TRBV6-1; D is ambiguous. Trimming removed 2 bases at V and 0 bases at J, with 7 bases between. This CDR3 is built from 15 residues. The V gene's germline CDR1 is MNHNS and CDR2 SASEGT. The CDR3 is CASSEWPSTNEKLFF. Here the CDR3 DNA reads TGTGCCAGCAGTGAATGGCCGTCAACTAATGAAAAACTGTTTTTT.

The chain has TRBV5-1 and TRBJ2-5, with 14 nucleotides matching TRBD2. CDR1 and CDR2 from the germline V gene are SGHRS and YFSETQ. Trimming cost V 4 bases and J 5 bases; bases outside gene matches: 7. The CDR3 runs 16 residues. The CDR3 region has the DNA TGCGCCAGCAGCAGCGGGACTAGCGGGAGTGGGGAGACCCAGTACTTC. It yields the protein CASSSGTSGSGETQYF. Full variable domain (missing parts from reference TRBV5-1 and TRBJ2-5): KAGVTQTPRYLIKTRGQQVTLSCSPISGHRSVSWYQQTPGQGLQFLFEYFSETQRNKGNFPGRFSGRQFSNSRSEMNVSTLELGDSALYLCASSSGTSGSGETQYFGPGTRLLVL.

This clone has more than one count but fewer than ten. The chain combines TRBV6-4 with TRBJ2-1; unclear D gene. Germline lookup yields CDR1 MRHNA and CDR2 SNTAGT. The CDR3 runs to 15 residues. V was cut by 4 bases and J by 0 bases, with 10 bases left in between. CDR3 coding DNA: TGTGCCAGCAGTGTCTCACTGAGCTCCTACAATGAGCAGTTCTTC. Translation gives CASSVSLSSYNEQFF.

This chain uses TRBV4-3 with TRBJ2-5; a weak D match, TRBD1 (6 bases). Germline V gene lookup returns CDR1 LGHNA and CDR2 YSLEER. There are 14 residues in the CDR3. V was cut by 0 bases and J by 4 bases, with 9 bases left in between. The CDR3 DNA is TGCGCCAGCAGCCAAGAACAGGGCAGAGAGACCCAGTACTTC. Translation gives CASSQEQGRETQYF.

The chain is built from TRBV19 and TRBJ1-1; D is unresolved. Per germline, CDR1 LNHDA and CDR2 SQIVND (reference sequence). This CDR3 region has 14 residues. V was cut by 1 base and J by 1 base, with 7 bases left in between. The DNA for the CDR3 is TGTGCCAGTAGTATAGGCCGGGGGAACACTGAAGCTTTCTTT. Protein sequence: CASSIGRGNTEAFF.

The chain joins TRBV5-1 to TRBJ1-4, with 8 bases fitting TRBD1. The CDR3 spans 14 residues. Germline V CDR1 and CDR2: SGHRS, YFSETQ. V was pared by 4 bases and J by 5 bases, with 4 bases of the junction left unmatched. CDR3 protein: CASSPGQENEKLFF. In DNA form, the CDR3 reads TGCGCCAGCAGCCCGGGACAGGAAAATGAAAAACTGTTTTTT.

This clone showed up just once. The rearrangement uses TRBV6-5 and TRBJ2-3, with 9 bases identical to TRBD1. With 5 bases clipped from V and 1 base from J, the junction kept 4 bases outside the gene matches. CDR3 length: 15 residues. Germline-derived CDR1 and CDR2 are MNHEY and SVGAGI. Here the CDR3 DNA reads TGTGCCAGCAGTAGACAGGGGGTACGCACAGATACGCAGTATTTT. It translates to CASSRQGVRTDTQYF.

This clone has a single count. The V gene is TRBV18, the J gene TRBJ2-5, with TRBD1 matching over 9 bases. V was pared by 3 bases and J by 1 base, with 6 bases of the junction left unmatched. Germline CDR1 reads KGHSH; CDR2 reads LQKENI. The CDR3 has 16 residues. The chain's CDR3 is CASSPTQGASQETQYF. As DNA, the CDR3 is TGTGCCAGCTCACCTACACAGGGGGCGTCCCAAGAGACCCAGTACTTC.

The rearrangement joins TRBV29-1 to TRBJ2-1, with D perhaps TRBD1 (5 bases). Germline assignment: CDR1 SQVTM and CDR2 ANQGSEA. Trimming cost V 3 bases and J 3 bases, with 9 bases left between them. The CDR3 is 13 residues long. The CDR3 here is CSVEGQGYNEQFF. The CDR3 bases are TGCAGCGTTGAGGGCCAGGGCTACAATGAGCAGTTCTTC.

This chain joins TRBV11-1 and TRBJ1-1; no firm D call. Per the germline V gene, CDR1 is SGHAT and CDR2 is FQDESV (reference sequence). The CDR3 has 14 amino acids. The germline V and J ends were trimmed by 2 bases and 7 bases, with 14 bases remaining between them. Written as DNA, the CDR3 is TGTGCCAGCAGCTTAACAGCTTGGGCTTTTGAAGCTTTCTTT. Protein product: CASSLTAWAFEAFF.

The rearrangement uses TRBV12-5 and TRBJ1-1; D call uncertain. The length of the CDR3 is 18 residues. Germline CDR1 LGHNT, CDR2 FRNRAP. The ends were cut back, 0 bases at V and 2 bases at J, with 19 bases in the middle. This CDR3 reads CASGLVLHPRGLNTEAFF. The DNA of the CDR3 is TGTGCTAGTGGTTTGGTACTTCATCCGCGAGGACTAAACACTGAAGCTTTCTTT. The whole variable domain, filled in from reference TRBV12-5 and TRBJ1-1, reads DARVTQTPRHKVTEMGQEVTMRCQPILGHNTVFWYRQTMMQGLELLAYFRNRAPLDDSGMPKDRFSAEMPDATLATLKIQPSEPRDSAVYFCASGLVLHPRGLNTEAFFGQGTRLTVV.

CDR3 nucleotides: TGTGCCAGTAGTACCGGACAGGGGGGTAATCAGCCCCAGCATTTT. This encodes CASSTGQGGNQPQHF. The chain employs TRBV19 and TRBJ1-5, with TRBD1 identical over 10 bases. The CDR3 extends over 15 amino acids. After removal of 4 bases from V and 4 bases from J, the junction contained 4 bases not matched to a gene. The V gene's germline CDR1 is LNHDA and CDR2 SQIVND (reference sequence).

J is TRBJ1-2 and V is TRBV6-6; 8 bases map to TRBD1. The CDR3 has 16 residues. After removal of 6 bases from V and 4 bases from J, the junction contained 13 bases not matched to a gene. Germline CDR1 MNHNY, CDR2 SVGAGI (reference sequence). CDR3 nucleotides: TGTGCCAGCAGACACGAGGTCGGACAGGGAAGCTATGGCTACACCTTC. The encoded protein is CASRHEVGQGSYGYTF.

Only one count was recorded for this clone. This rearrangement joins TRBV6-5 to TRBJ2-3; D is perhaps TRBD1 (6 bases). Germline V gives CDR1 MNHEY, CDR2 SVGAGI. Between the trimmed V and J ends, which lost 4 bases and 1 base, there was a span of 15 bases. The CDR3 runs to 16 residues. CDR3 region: CASSSQGQGRTDTQYF. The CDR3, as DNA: TGTGCCAGCAGTTCCCAGGGGCAGGGCCGCACAGATACGCAGTATTTT.

The CDR3 reads CASSNPGQAYGYTF. The CDR3 DNA is TGTGCCAGCAGTAACCCAGGACAGGCTTATGGCTACACCTTC. This chain connects TRBV6-2 or TRBV6-3 to TRBJ1-2; 7 nucleotides align to TRBD1. Trimming took 5 bases from V and 5 from J; bases not matched to a gene: 8. The CDR3 covers 14 residues. CDR1 is MNHEY, CDR2 SVGEGT, per germline.